This is a list of T cell receptor beta chains from one sample in a study of human CD8 memory T cell subsets. TCRdb re-called the 5' RACE reads and gives one entry per CDR3 protein, without DNA. In total, the table holds about 12,000 distinct CDR3 sequences. Sequenced material: CD8+ T cells from PBMCs. The receptors shown here come from a human donor in good health. Both conserved end residues are part of each CDR3. The size field is filled for only some rows; it gives once, few, many or a size class.

TRBJ2-7 TRBV4-3 NA CASSQSRSYEQYF
TRBJ2-3 TRBV7-2 NA CASSLDRGRGTDTQYF
TRBJ2-7 TRBV7-3 NA CASSLDSGSSYEQYF
TRBJ2-1 TRBV27 NA CASSWKTTSGRLGNEQFF
TRBJ2-3 TRBV7-6 NA CASSLGASGGLGTDTQYF
TRBJ1-1 TRBV7-2 NA CASSPVGTEAFF
TRBJ2-1 TRBV7-3 NA CASSPVLAGALNEQFF
TRBJ2-7 TRBV19 NA CATGLPYEQYF
TRBJ1-4 TRBV4-1 NA CASSPGQGGEKLFF
TRBJ2-7 TRBV28 NA CASKPGQEDSYEQYF
TRBJ1-2 TRBV2 NA CASRTQGANYGYTF
TRBJ2-1 TRBV7-2 medium-sized CASSLGPSGRDNEQFF
TRBJ2-1 TRBV20-1 NA CSAGRTSYNEQFF
TRBJ2-7 TRBV4-3 medium-sized CASSQASSGEQYF
TRBJ1-4 TRBV20-1 medium-sized CSARSRGDEKLFF
TRBJ1-2 TRBV5-6 NA CASSPPGGAVDGYTF
TRBJ2-7 TRBV29-1 NA CSGGQGYSYEQYF
TRBJ2-7 TRBV7-8 NA CASSLIGTTYEQYF
TRBJ2-1 TRBV3-1 NA CASSRDDRGLRNEQFF
TRBJ2-1 TRBV7-9 NA CASSPVDLAGYNEQFF
TRBJ2-1 TRBV7-8 medium-sized CASSLNLAYNEQFF
TRBJ1-1 TRBV29-1 NA CSVETLTDTEAFF
TRBJ2-1 TRBV15 NA CATSRVGAGQGAYNEQFF
TRBJ2-7 TRBV30 NA CAWSVVDGTYEQYF
TRBJ2-1 TRBV4-3 NA CASSQDSQGAWDEQFF
TRBJ1-1 TRBV6-6 NA CASGVDTEVRTEAFF
TRBJ1-3 TRBV29-1 NA CSAVGTSGNTIYF
TRBJ1-4 TRBV28 NA CASSLGTATNEKLFF
TRBJ1-1 TRBV4-3 NA CASSQEGVTDSQNTEAFF
TRBJ2-3 TRBV4-3 medium-sized CASSPSHGPADTQYF
TRBJ2-3 TRBV7-9 NA CASSGANTDTQYF
TRBJ2-2 TRBV29-1 NA CSVIPGPVTGELFF
TRBJ2-3 TRBV6-2/TRBV6-3 NA CASSPRLGATDTQYF
TRBJ2-2 TRBV6-2/TRBV6-3 NA CASSQINTGELFF
TRBJ1-5 TRBV18 NA CASSEQGPYSNQPQHF
TRBJ1-5 TRBV7-8 large CASSLARGAHQPQHF
TRBJ2-3 TRBV6-5 NA CASSYSSFSTDTQYF
TRBJ1-2 TRBV6-5 NA CASSYEQGTTNYGYTF
TRBJ1-6 TRBV15 medium-sized CATSVTRGNSPLHF
TRBJ1-2 TRBV19 NA CATTGTGDLLGYGYTF
TRBJ2-7 TRBV30 NA CAWSVLGQGAYEQYF
TRBJ1-1 TRBV20-1 medium-sized CSARSRGLLNTEAFF
TRBJ2-7 TRBV7-8 NA CASLQGWGDEQYF
TRBJ1-1 TRBV20-1 NA CSARGPSDAGAEAFF
TRBJ2-3 TRBV6-5 NA CASSYEGSGTDTQYF
TRBJ1-4 TRBV5-1 NA CASSSTRGRRNNEKLFF
TRBJ1-1 TRBV20-1 NA CSARDEPGGFTEAFF
TRBJ2-7 TRBV28 NA CASSPRSSYEQYF
TRBJ2-7 TRBV15 NA CATSRGVAGERGEQYF
TRBJ2-3 TRBV3-1 medium-sized CASSQDQDLLLAFPADTQYF
TRBJ1-3 TRBV7-6 NA CASSLRPGTGDDINLGNTIYF